The 30 T cell receptor beta chains reported below all come from one sample, sequenced in a study of control samples from healthy donors and cancer patients. TCRdb keeps only in-frame clones here, not all; method: immunoSEQ multiplex PCR. The table shows approximately 170,000 clones, with 91% occurring only once. The specimen was blood. The receptors come from a woman aged 25 to 45 in good health.

The rearrangement joins TRBV10-3 to TRBJ2-1; D may be TRBD2 (6 bases). Germline CDR1 reads ENHRY; CDR2 reads SYGVKD. Trimming shortened V by 5 bases and J by 6 bases, and 11 bases separated the two germline ends. The CDR3 contains 13 residues. CDR3 in amino acids: CAISRLAPNEQFF. The CDR3 nucleotides read TGTGCCATCAGTAGGCTAGCGCCCAATGAGCAGTTCTTC.

V usage is TRBV11-3 and J usage is TRBJ2-5; D is tentatively TRBD1 or TRBD2 (5 bases each). CDR3 length: 12 amino acids. Germline V gene sequence: CDR1 SGHNT, CDR2 YENEEA. Trimming shortened V by 7 bases and J by 4 bases, and 10 bases separated the two germline ends. The CDR3 nucleotides are TGTGCCAGCACGGGGACCGGAGAGACCCAGTACTTC. This translates into CASTGTGETQYF.

DNA of the CDR3: TGTGCCAGCAGTTACAGCGGCCCCTACAATGAGCAGTTCTTC. It is translated as CASSYSGPYNEQFF. The genes are TRBV6-2 or TRBV6-3 and TRBJ2-1; the D gene is possibly TRBD2 (5 bases). This CDR3 spans 14 amino acids. V was cut by 2 bases and J by 2 bases, with 7 bases left in between. CDR1 and CDR2 from the germline V gene are MNHEY and SVGEGT.

J is TRBJ2-3 and V is TRBV10-3; 12 bases line up with TRBD1. CDR3 length: 16 residues. V lost 5 bases, J lost 4 bases, and 7 bases stayed unmatched. Germline values: CDR1 ENHRY, CDR2 SYGVKD. CDR3: CAISPPGTGGPDTQYF. The DNA of the CDR3 is TGTGCCATCAGTCCACCCGGGACAGGGGGCCCAGATACGCAGTATTTT.

The J gene is TRBJ1-3, the V gene TRBV6-5; D not certain. Trimming took off 2 bases at V and 0 bases at J, with 8 bases between the two ends. The CDR3 totals 15 residues. Germline V CDR1 and CDR2: MNHEY, SVGAGI. DNA for the CDR3: TGTGCCAGCAGTTACCGCGGGAGCTCTGGAAACACCATATATTTT. This gives the protein CASSYRGSSGNTIYF.

The chain uses TRBV6-5 and TRBJ2-7, with TRBD2 matching over 7 bases. Trimming removed 4 bases from V and 3 bases from J; junction bases left unmatched: 6. The CDR3 is 14 amino acids. Germline-derived CDR1 and CDR2 are MNHEY and SVGAGI. CDR3 DNA sequence: TGTGCCAGCAGTTCTCGCGGGAGCCGCTACGAGCAGTACTTC. Translated: CASSSRGSRYEQYF.

The chain couples TRBV10-3 to TRBJ1-1; D perhaps matches TRBD1 (5 bases). The germline CDR1 and CDR2 sequences are ENHRY and SYGVKD. V lost 0 bases and J 7 bases, leaving 15 bases between the germline ends. This CDR3 contains 15 residues. The CDR3 is CAISESVFRAGEAFF. For the CDR3, the DNA is TGTGCCATCAGTGAGTCGGTCTTCAGGGCGGGTGAAGCTTTCTTT.

The chain has TRBV7-8 and TRBJ2-7, with D perhaps matching TRBD1 or TRBD2 (5 bases each). Germline V gene sequence: CDR1 SGHVS, CDR2 FQNEAQ. The CDR3 is 14 amino acids. The V gene lost 4 bases and the J gene lost 0 bases, with 10 bases spanning the gap. The DNA of the CDR3 is TGTGCCAGCAGCTGGGACGTAAACTCCTACGAGCAGTACTTC. Amino acids: CASSWDVNSYEQYF.

The rearrangement uses TRBV5-1 and TRBJ1-1; the D gene is possibly TRBD1 (6 bases). Germline V CDR1 and CDR2: SGHRS, YFSETQ. V lost 4 bases to trimming and J lost 8 bases, with 12 bases between them. The CDR3 contains 12 residues. Here the CDR3 DNA reads TGCGCCAGCAGCGTATCCGGGACAGAAGCTTTCTTT. Protein product: CASSVSGTEAFF.

The chain recombines TRBV13 with TRBJ2-1; 7 bases agree with TRBD1. V trimming: 0 bases; J trimming: 4 bases; junction bases outside the gene matches: 6. The CDR3 covers 16 residues. The germline CDR1 and CDR2 sequences are PRHDT and FYEKMQ (reference sequence). The CDR3: CASSLGTGRGYNEQFF. CDR3 nucleotides: TGTGCCAGCAGCTTAGGGACAGGGCGAGGATACAATGAGCAGTTCTTC.

This clone was seen just once. The chain carries TRBV13 and TRBJ2-1, with 8 bases lining up with TRBD2. Germline assignment: CDR1 PRHDT and CDR2 FYEKMQ (reference sequence). The CDR3 is made up of 17 amino acids. Trimming cost V 0 bases and J 0 bases; bases outside gene matches: 4. Here the CDR3 reads CASSLGAAGGSYNEQFF. CDR3 DNA: TGTGCCAGCAGCTTAGGGGCTGCGGGGGGCTCCTACAATGAGCAGTTCTTC.

The rearrangement joins TRBV18 to TRBJ1-4; D unresolved. CDR3 size: 13 residues. CDR1 is KGHSH, CDR2 LQKENI, per germline. V was trimmed by 4 bases and J by 7 bases, leaving 10 bases between them. The CDR3 is CASSQGVGEKLFF. As DNA, the CDR3 is TGTGCCAGCTCACAGGGAGTTGGTGAAAAACTGTTTTTT.

The DNA of the CDR3 is TGTGCCAGCTCACCGGGGGACAGGGCCGGCACTGAAGCTTTCTTT. It specifies CASSPGDRAGTEAFF. This chain joins TRBV18 and TRBJ1-1; 9 bases fit TRBD1. V gave up 3 bases and J gave up 4 bases; unmatched junction bases: 6. The CDR3 consists of 15 residues. From germline, CDR1 is KGHSH and CDR2 LQKENI.

Turning to this clone: This sample includes further DNA sequences coding for the same CDR3. The chain employs TRBV6-4 and TRBJ2-2, with unresolved D. The CDR3 sequence is 13 residues long. Germline assignment: CDR1 MRHNA and CDR2 SNTAGT. V was clipped by 2 bases and J by 1 base, with 2 bases between them. The CDR3 nucleotides read TGTGCCAGCAGTGACAGGAACACCGGGGAGCTGTTTTTT. Encoded protein: CASSDRNTGELFF.

This chain connects TRBV5-4 to TRBJ1-3, with 7 positions matching TRBD1. This CDR3 comprises 14 residues. Germline loops: CDR1 SGHNT, CDR2 YYREEE (reference sequence). V shed 4 bases and J 3 bases; nucleotides not matched to a gene: 4. CDR3 sequence: CASSQTGVGNTIYF. The DNA for the CDR3 is TGTGCCAGCAGCCAAACAGGGGTTGGAAACACCATATATTTT.

V gene TRBV2 combines with J gene TRBJ2-1; D is ambiguous. Trimming stripped 0 bases from V and 8 bases from J, with 5 bases between. The CDR3 runs to 12 residues. Per germline, CDR1 SNHLY and CDR2 FYNNEI. The CDR3 region is CASSEAHYEQFF. The CDR3 nucleotides are TGTGCCAGCAGTGAAGCGCACTATGAGCAGTTCTTC.

The V gene is TRBV12-3 or TRBV12-4, the J gene TRBJ2-3; D gene unclear. This CDR3 has 11 amino acids. With 3 bases removed from V and 7 bases from J, the gap between germline ends came to 5 bases. The CDR3 reads CASSLEYTQYF. DNA for the CDR3: TGTGCCAGCAGTTTGGAGTATACGCAGTATTTT.

This chain connects TRBV19 to TRBJ1-4, with D tentatively TRBD1 (5 bases). CDR1 is LNHDA, CDR2 SQIVND, per germline (reference sequence). This CDR3 spans 16 amino acids. Trimming pared 2 bases from V and 3 bases from J, leaving 13 bases between. CDR3 protein: CASSIYLSRANEKLFF. For the CDR3, the DNA is TGTGCCAGTAGTATATACCTTTCCAGGGCTAATGAAAAACTGTTTTTT.

This rearrangement joins TRBV6-5 to TRBJ1-2; 10 bases align to TRBD1. This CDR3 is 12 amino acids long. Germline CDR1 MNHEY, CDR2 SVGAGI. V trimming: 6 bases; J trimming: 8 bases; junction bases outside the gene matches: 3. The CDR3 protein is CASSLTGGGYTF. CDR3 DNA: TGTGCCAGCAGCTTGACAGGGGGCGGCTACACCTTC.

The chain has TRBV30 and TRBJ2-4; 8 nucleotides agree with TRBD2. CDR1 is GTSNPN, CDR2 SVGIG, per germline (reference sequence). V dropped 3 bases and J dropped 4; count of bases not matched to a gene: 8. This CDR3 comprises 15 residues. The CDR3 here is CAWREHTSGKNIQYF. The DNA of the CDR3 is TGTGCCTGGAGGGAACACACTAGCGGAAAAAACATTCAGTACTTC. Using reference TRBV30 and TRBJ2-4 for the parts outside the CDR3, the full variable domain is SQTIHQWPATLVQPVGSPLSLECTVEGTSNPNLYWYRQAAGRGLQLLFYSVGIGQISSEVPQNLSASRPQDRQFILSSKKLLLSDSGFYLCAWREHTSGKNIQYFGAGTRLSVL.

V and J are TRBV7-3 and TRBJ2-1; 7 positions match TRBD2. V lost 0 bases to trimming and J lost 8 bases; unmatched junction nucleotides: 7. Germline CDR1 reads SGHTA; CDR2 reads FQGTGA. CDR3 length: 15 residues. CDR3 region: CASSLTSRGGDEQFF. The CDR3 DNA sequence: TGTGCCAGCAGCTTAACCTCCCGGGGAGGGGATGAGCAGTTCTTC.

This rearrangement joins TRBV4-1 to TRBJ2-5, with 7 bases fitting TRBD2. The CDR3 covers 14 residues. V was pared by 3 bases and J by 5 bases, with 6 bases of the junction left unmatched. From germline, CDR1 is MGHRA and CDR2 YSYEKL. The CDR3 sequence: CASSHVGGGETQYF. CDR3 sequence (DNA): TGCGCCAGCAGCCACGTGGGGGGAGGGGAGACCCAGTACTTC.

This clone showed up just once. The V gene is TRBV2, the J gene TRBJ1-1, with TRBD1 matching 7 bases. CDR3 length: 13 residues. Unmatched junction bases numbered 5, after V lost 6 bases and J lost 4 bases. The germline CDR1 and CDR2 sequences are SNHLY and FYNNEI. The CDR3 spells CASSEDRSTEAFF. DNA for the CDR3: TGTGCCAGCAGCGAGGACAGGAGCACTGAAGCTTTCTTT.

The J gene is TRBJ2-1, the V gene TRBV21-1. TRBV21-1 counts as a pseudogene. There are 12 residues in the CDR3. This chain's CDR3 is CASSKEGYEQFF. Here the CDR3 DNA reads TGTGCCAGCAGCAAAGAAGGCTATGAGCAGTTCTTC.

The V gene is TRBV7-9, the J gene TRBJ1-1, with TRBD1 as a possible D gene (6 bases). The CDR3 is 18 amino acids. The V end was cut by 1 base, the J end by 1 base, with 19 bases between. The V gene's germline CDR1 is SEHNR and CDR2 FQNEAQ (reference sequence). CDR3 sequence: CASSLGAVIGGPNTEAFF. The CDR3 DNA follows: TGTGCCAGCAGCTTAGGAGCGGTAATTGGGGGCCCGAACACTGAAGCTTTCTTT.

V and J are TRBV18 and TRBJ1-1; maybe TRBD1 (5 bases). In germline, CDR1 is KGHSH, CDR2 LQKENI. Trimming removed 3 bases from V and 0 bases from J, with 14 bases in between. The CDR3 covers 16 residues. The CDR3 DNA reads as TGTGCCAGCTCACCCCGTGGACAACGCATGAACACTGAAGCTTTCTTT. It specifies CASSPRGQRMNTEAFF.

In DNA form, the CDR3 reads TGCAGTGCTAGGAAGGAAAAACTGTTTTTT. Protein: CSARKEKLFF. The chain couples TRBV20-1 to TRBJ1-4, with no clear D. Germline V CDR1 and CDR2: DFQATT, SNEGSKA (reference sequence). With 3 bases removed from V and 8 bases from J, the gap between germline ends came to 4 bases. The CDR3 is 10 residues long.

The rearrangement links TRBV5-1 to TRBJ2-3; possibly TRBD2 for D (5 bases). The CDR3 spans 14 residues. Deletions cut 9 bases from V and 0 bases from J, with 14 bases between. The germline gives CDR1 SGHRS, CDR2 YFSETQ. CDR3 sequence: CATREQSSTDTQYF. The CDR3 region has the DNA TGCGCCACCCGGGAACAGTCTAGCACAGATACGCAGTATTTT.

This clone appeared once. This chain joins TRBV11-2 and TRBJ2-5, with D possibly matching TRBD1 (6 bases). V was shortened by 5 bases and J by 0 bases, with 7 bases between the two germline ends. Germline V lookup: CDR1 SGHAT, CDR2 FQNNGV. This CDR3 has 13 amino acids. The CDR3 bases are TGTGCCAGCAGCGGGACAAACCAAGAGACCCAGTACTTC. Translating gives CASSGTNQETQYF.

The chain carries TRBV5-6 and TRBJ2-1; 8 bases align to TRBD2. Germline assignment: CDR1 SGHDT and CDR2 YYEEEE. The CDR3 contains 17 residues. J gave up 0 bases and V 0 bases, and 5 bases lay outside the gene matches. The DNA of the CDR3 is TGTGCCAGCAGCTTGGGGCTCGGGAGGGCCTCCTACAATGAGCAGTTCTTC. This sequence encodes CASSLGLGRASYNEQFF.